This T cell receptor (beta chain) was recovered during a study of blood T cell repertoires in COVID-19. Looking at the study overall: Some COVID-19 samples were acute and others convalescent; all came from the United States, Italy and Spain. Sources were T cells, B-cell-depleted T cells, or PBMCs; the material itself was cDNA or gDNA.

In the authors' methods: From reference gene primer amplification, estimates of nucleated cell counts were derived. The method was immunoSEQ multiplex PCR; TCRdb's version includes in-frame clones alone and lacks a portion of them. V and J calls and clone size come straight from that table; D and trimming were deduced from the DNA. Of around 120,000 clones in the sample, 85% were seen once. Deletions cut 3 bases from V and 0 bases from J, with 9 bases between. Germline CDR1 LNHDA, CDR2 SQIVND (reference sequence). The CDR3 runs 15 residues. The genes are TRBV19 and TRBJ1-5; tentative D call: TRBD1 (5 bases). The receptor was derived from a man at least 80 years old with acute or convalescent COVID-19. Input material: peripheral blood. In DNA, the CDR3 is TGTGCCAGTAGTATGCAGGGCCTTAGCAATCAGCCCCAGCATTTT. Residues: CASSMQGLSNQPQHF.